The sequence of this TCR beta chain was determined in a study of fetal regulatory T cell absence and autoimmunity. Assay: immunoSEQ multiplex PCR; the TCRdb copy retains only in-frame clones and omits some. This sample has more than 90,000 clones, with approximately 75% found just once. To note about this clone: The antigen is not known.

This CDR3 has 15 amino acids. Germline V gene data show CDR1 as SGHRS and CDR2 as YFSETQ. The V and J ends lost 0 bases and 4 bases, in that order; junction bases with no gene match: 7. General study points: TRB gene family usage was broadly similar in cord blood and pancreas. In IPEX syndrome, oligoclonal enrichment was read as supporting prenatal antigen-driven autoimmunity in the pancreas.

The sequenced sample consisted of pancreas tissue. The receptor was derived from a male donor with IPEX syndrome. The chain uses TRBV5-1 and TRBJ2-7; 7 bases are shared with TRBD1. The CDR3 DNA sequence: TGCGCCAGCAGCTTGGGAGACAGGGAAACGTACGAGCAGTACTTC. As protein: CASSLGDRETYEQYF.